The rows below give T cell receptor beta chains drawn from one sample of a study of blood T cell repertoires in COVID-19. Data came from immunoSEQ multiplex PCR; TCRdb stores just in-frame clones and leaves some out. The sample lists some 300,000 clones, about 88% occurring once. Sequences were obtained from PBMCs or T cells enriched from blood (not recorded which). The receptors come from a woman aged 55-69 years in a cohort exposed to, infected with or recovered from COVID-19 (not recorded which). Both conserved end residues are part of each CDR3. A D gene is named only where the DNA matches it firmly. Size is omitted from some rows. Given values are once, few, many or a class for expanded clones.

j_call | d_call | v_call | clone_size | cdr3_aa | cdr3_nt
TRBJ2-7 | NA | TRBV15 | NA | CATSRDKVGVYEQYF | TGTGCCACCAGCAGAGATAAAGTGGGAGTCTACGAGCAGTACTTC
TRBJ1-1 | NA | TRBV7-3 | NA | CASSLVGAMNTEAFF | TGTGCCAGCAGCTTAGTAGGGGCCATGAACACTGAAGCTTTCTTT
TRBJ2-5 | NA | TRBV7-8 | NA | CASSYRVLVKETQYF | TGTGCCAGCAGCTACAGGGTTTTGGTGAAAGAGACCCAGTACTTC
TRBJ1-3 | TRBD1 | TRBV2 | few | CASRSGQEGNTIYF | TGTGCCAGCAGGTCGGGACAGGAAGGGAACACCATATATTTT
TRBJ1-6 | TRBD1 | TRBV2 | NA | CASQRDREYNSPLHF | TGTGCCAGCCAGAGGGACAGGGAGTATAATTCACCCCTCCACTTT
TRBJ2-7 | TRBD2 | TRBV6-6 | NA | CASSQWVTSRYEQYF | TGTGCCAGCAGCCAGTGGGTGACTAGCCGCTACGAGCAGTACTTC
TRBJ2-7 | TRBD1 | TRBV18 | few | CASSPRVSGTGSYEQYF | TGTGCCAGCTCACCACGGGTCTCAGGGACAGGGAGCTACGAGCAGTACTTC
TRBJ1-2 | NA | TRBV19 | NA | CASSILEVYGYTF | TGTGCCAGTAGTATTTTGGAGGTCTATGGCTACACCTTC
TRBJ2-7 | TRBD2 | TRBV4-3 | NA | CASSPGLAESYEQYF | TGCGCCAGCAGCCCGGGACTAGCGGAGAGCTACGAGCAGTACTTC
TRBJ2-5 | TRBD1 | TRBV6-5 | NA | CASRLGTVAREGQYF | TGTGCCAGCAGGTTGGGGACAGTTGCCCGGGAAGGCCAGTACTTC
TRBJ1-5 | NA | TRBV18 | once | CASSPPTYNQPQHF | TGTGCCAGCTCACCACCCACTTACAATCAGCCCCAGCATTTT
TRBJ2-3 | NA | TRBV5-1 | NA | CASSPDGLASRTDTQYF | TGCGCCAGCAGCCCGGATGGTCTAGCGTCCCGCACAGATACGCAGTATTTT
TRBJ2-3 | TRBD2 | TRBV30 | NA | CAWSRTSGTDTQYF | TGTGCCTGGAGTAGGACTAGCGGCACAGATACGCAGTATTTT
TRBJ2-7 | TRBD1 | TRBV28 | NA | CASSPGQGYEQYF | TGTGCCAGCAGTCCAGGACAGGGCTACGAGCAGTACTTC
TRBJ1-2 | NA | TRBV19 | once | CASRAPRGAHEGYTF | TGTGCCAGTAGAGCTCCACGGGGGGCGCATGAAGGCTACACCTTC
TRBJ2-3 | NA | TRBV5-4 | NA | CASSPLSRGVSDTQYF | TGTGCCAGCAGCCCCTTGTCCAGGGGAGTTTCAGATACGCAGTATTTT
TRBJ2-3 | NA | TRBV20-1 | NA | CSASVASTDTQYF | TGCAGTGCTAGTGTGGCTAGCACAGATACGCAGTATTTT
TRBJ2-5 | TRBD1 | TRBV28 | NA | CASSQPGTGIQETQYF | TGTGCCAGCAGCCAACCCGGGACAGGGATTCAAGAGACCCAGTACTTC
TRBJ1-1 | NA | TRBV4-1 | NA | CASSPPTRNTEAFF | TGCGCCAGCAGCCCCCCTACTAGGAACACTGAAGCTTTCTTT
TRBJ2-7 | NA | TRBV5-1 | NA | CASSLDRGGYEQYF | TGCGCCAGCAGCTTGGACAGGGGAGGCTACGAGCAGTACTTC
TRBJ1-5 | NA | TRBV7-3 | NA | CASAKGSNQPQHF | TGTGCCAGCGCGAAGGGGAGCAATCAGCCCCAGCATTTT
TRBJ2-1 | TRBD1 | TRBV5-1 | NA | CASSADRGYEQFF | TGCGCCAGCAGCGCGGACAGGGGGTATGAGCAGTTCTTC
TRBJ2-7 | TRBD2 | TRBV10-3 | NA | CAISASGRGTSSYEQYF | TGTGCCATCAGTGCTAGCGGGAGGGGAACTAGCTCCTACGAGCAGTACTTC
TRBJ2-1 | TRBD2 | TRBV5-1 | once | CASSLLAGGGNEQFF | TGCGCCAGCAGCTTACTAGCGGGAGGAGGTAATGAGCAGTTCTTC
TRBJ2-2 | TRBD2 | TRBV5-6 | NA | CASSFSGTRYTGELFF | TGTGCCAGCAGCTTTTCCGGGACTAGATACACCGGGGAGCTGTTTTTT
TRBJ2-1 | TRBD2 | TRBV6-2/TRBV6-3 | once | CASSYVLAGGSEQFF | TGTGCCAGCAGTTACGTTCTAGCGGGAGGGAGTGAGCAGTTCTTC
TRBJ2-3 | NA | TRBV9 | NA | CASSVDWNTDTQYF | TGTGCCAGCAGCGTGGACTGGAACACAGATACGCAGTATTTT
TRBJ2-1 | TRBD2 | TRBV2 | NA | CASTSGDYNEQFF | TGTGCCAGCACAAGCGGGGATTACAATGAGCAGTTCTTC
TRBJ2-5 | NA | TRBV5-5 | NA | CASSLVGETQYF | TGTGCCAGCAGCTTGGTTGGCGAGACCCAGTACTTC
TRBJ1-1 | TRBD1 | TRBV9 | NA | CARGDRCEAFF | TGTGCCAGAGGGGACAGGTGTGAAGCTTTCTTT
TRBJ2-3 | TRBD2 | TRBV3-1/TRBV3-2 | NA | CASSQKRPTSGRGTDTQYF | TGTGCCAGCAGCCAAAAGAGACCGACTAGCGGGAGGGGCACAGATACGCAGTATTTT
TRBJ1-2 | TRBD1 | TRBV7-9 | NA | CASSLEGRRGRDGYGYTF | TGTGCCAGCAGCTTAGAAGGGCGCAGGGGGCGTGATGGCTATGGCTACACCTTC
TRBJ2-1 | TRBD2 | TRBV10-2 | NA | CASSERGTRGRNEQFF | TGCGCCAGCAGTGAACGGGGGACTAGGGGTCGCAATGAGCAGTTCTTC
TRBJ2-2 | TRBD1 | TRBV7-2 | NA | CASSSKQGTGELFF | TGTGCCAGCAGCTCGAAACAGGGGACCGGGGAGCTGTTTTTT
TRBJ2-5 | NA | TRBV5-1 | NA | CASSLTGHSEETQYF | TGCGCCAGCAGCTTGACGGGACACTCGGAAGAGACCCAGTACTTC
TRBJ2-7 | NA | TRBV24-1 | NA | CATSIGENYEQYF | TGTGCCACCAGTATCGGGGAGAACTACGAGCAGTACTTC
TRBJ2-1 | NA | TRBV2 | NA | CASRPGLNNEQFF | TGTGCCAGCAGGCCAGGGCTAAACAATGAGCAGTTCTTC
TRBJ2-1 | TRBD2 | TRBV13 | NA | CASSWGTSGRRDEQFF | TGTGCCAGCAGCTGGGGGACTAGCGGGAGGAGAGATGAGCAGTTCTTC
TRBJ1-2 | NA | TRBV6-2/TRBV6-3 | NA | CASSRAQSGYTF | TGTGCCAGCAGCCGGGCCCAGTCCGGCTACACCTTC
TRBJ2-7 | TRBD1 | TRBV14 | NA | CASSPGTGSYEQYF | TGTGCCAGCAGCCCCGGGACAGGTTCCTACGAGCAGTACTTC
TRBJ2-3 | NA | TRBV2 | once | CASSEGRTNTDTQYF | TGTGCCAGCAGTGAAGGACGGACTAACACAGATACGCAGTATTTT
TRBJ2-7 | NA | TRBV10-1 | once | CASSESRGGSYEQYF | TGCGCCAGCAGTGAATCAAGGGGGGGCTCCTACGAGCAGTACTTC